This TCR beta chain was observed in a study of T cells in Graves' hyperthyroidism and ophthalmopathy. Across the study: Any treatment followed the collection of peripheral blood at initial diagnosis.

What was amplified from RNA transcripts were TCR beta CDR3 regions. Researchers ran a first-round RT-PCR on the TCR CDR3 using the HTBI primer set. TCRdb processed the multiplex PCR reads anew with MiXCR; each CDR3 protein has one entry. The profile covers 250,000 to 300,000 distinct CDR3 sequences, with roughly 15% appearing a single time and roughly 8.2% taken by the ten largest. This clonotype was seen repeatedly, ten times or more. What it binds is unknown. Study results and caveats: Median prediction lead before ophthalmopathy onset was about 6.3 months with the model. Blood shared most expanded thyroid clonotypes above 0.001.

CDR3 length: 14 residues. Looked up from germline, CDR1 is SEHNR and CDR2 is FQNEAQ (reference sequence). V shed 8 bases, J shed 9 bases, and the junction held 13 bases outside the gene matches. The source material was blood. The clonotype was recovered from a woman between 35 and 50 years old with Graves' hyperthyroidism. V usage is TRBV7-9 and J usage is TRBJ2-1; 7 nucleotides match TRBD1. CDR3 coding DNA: TGTGCCAGCGGGGTGCGAGGGGGCGAAGTTGAGCAGTTCTTC. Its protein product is CASGVRGGEVEQFF.